The 12 T cell receptor beta chains listed next were all sequenced from one sample in a study of OX40 agonist ivuxolimab in advanced cancers. The protocol was immunoSEQ multiplex PCR, while the TCRdb copy is restricted to in-frame clones and leaves out a portion. The sample has some 32,000 clones, roughly 80% seen once. The sequenced sample was CD4+ or CD8+ T cells sorted from blood, obtained in a trial of the OX40 agonist ivuxolimab. These receptors all come from an adult with an advanced solid tumor such as melanoma, head and neck, liver or kidney cancer.

The rearrangement links TRBV28 to TRBJ2-2, with D uncertain. V was pared by 3 bases and J by 4 bases, with 0 bases between. Germline loops: CDR1 MDHEN, CDR2 SYDVKM. The CDR3 has 11 amino acids. This CDR3 reads CASSFTGELFF. CDR3 DNA sequence: TGTGCCAGCAGTTTCACCGGGGAGCTGTTTTTT.

The chain employs TRBV10-3 and TRBJ2-3; TRBD2 matches at 7 bases. With V trimmed by 2 bases and J by 2 bases, 4 bases remained unmatched. CDR3 length equals 15 residues. Germline CDR1 ENHRY, CDR2 SYGVKD. CDR3 sequence: CAISEGAGVTDTQYF. In DNA, the CDR3 is TGTGCCATCAGTGAGGGGGCGGGAGTCACAGATACGCAGTATTTT.

V and J are TRBV4-3 and TRBJ1-5; D may be TRBD1 (5 bases). This CDR3 contains 16 residues. Germline CDR1 LGHNA, CDR2 YSLEER. Trimming cost V 0 bases and J 4 bases, with 13 bases left between them. CDR3 DNA sequence: TGCGCCAGCAGCCAAGATGGGGCCGGGGGAAATCAGCCCCAGCATTTT. Amino acid sequence: CASSQDGAGGNQPQHF.

The table lists this clone with a count of one. V and J are TRBV4-3 and TRBJ2-5, with D possibly being TRBD1 (5 bases). Germline V lookup: CDR1 LGHNA, CDR2 YSLEER. V was pared by 1 base and J by 1 base, with 7 bases between. The CDR3 covers 14 residues. The CDR3 loop reads CASSQVGAQETQYF. DNA for the CDR3: TGCGCCAGCAGCCAAGTAGGGGCCCAAGAGACCCAGTACTTC.

The J gene is TRBJ1-5, the V gene TRBV7-8; perhaps TRBD1 as D (6 bases). The CDR3 consists of 15 residues. V lost 5 bases and J lost 0, with 11 bases in between. Per the germline V gene, CDR1 is SGHVS and CDR2 is FQNEAQ. CDR3 amino acids: CASSPGHDSNQPQHF. In DNA form, the CDR3 reads TGTGCCAGCAGCCCGGGACACGATAGCAATCAGCCCCAGCATTTT.

The chain combines TRBV7-6 with TRBJ2-1; 7 bases agree with TRBD1. Germline V gene lookup returns CDR1 SGHVS and CDR2 FNYEAQ. J gave up 0 bases and V 5 bases, and 4 bases lay outside the gene matches. This CDR3 is built from 15 residues. Here the CDR3 reads CASSQQGSSYNEQFF. For the CDR3, the DNA is TGTGCCAGCAGCCAACAGGGGAGCTCCTACAATGAGCAGTTCTTC. The full variable domain, with the rest looked up from reference TRBV7-6 and TRBJ2-1, is GAGVSQSPRYKVTKRGQDVALRCDPISGHVSLYWYRQALGQGPEFLTYFNYEAQQDKSGLPNDRFSAERPEGSISTLTIQRTEQRDSAMYRCASSQQGSSYNEQFFGPGTRLTVL.

The chain is built from TRBV19 and TRBJ1-5, with D tentatively TRBD1 (6 bases). The germline CDR1 and CDR2 sequences are LNHDA and SQIVND (reference sequence). The germline V and J ends were trimmed by 1 base and 1 base, with 11 bases remaining between them. This CDR3 is built from 16 residues. The CDR3 sequence: CASSIVGGASNQPQHF. The CDR3 bases are TGTGCCAGTAGTATAGTTGGGGGGGCCAGCAATCAGCCCCAGCATTTT.

The chain uses TRBV5-4 and TRBJ1-1; D is undetermined. The CDR3 spans 12 residues. Trimming left V 5 bases short and J 0 bases short, with 5 bases between. Germline-derived CDR1 and CDR2 are SGHNT and YYREEE (reference sequence). CDR3 residues: CASSPMNTEAFF. For the CDR3, the DNA is TGTGCCAGCAGTCCCATGAACACTGAAGCTTTCTTT. Drawing the rest from reference TRBV5-4 and TRBJ1-1, the complete variable domain is ETGVTQSPTHLIKTRGQQVTLRCSSQSGHNTVSWYQQALGQGPQFIFQYYREEENGRGNFPPRFSGLQFPNYSSELNVNALELDDSALYLCASSPMNTEAFFGQGTRLTVV.

Worth noting for this clone: The same CDR3 also results from other DNA sequences found in this sample. The V and J genes are TRBV9 and TRBJ1-5; no definite D call. Germline V lookup: CDR1 SGDLS, CDR2 YYNGEE. Trimming stripped 0 bases from V and 0 bases from J, with 1 base between. The CDR3 sequence is 13 residues long. The CDR3 protein is CASSVGSNQPQHF. The CDR3 DNA is TGTGCCAGCAGCGTAGGTAGCAATCAGCCCCAGCATTTT.

Here the CDR3 reads CATSRAGRPQHF. For the CDR3, the DNA is TGTGCCACCAGCAGAGCCGGGCGCCCCCAGCATTTT. The chain uses TRBV15 and TRBJ1-5, with D hard to call. The CDR3 has 12 residues. Trimming shortened V by 1 base and J by 10 bases, and 8 bases separated the two germline ends. Germline values: CDR1 LNHNV, CDR2 YYDKDF (reference sequence). The entire variable domain, with the rest obtained from reference TRBV15 and TRBJ1-5, is as follows: DAMVIQNPRYQVTQFGKPVTLSCSQTLNHNVMYWYQQKSSQAPKLLFHYYDKDFNNEADTPDNFQSRRPNTSFCFLDIRSPGLGDTAMYLCATSRAGRPQHFGDGTRLSIL.

The chain employs TRBV5-4 and TRBJ1-1, with TRBD1 as a possible D gene (6 bases). The CDR3 consists of 14 residues. The V and J ends lost 5 bases and 3 bases respectively, with 14 bases between them. CDR1 SGHNT and CDR2 YYREEE come from the germline V gene (reference sequence). The CDR3, as DNA: TGTGCCAGCAGGGTTCAGGGGAGTGACACTGAAGCTTTCTTT. Translated: CASRVQGSDTEAFF.

The V gene is TRBV10-3, the J gene TRBJ1-2; 9 bases match TRBD1. Germline assignment: CDR1 ENHRY and CDR2 SYGVKD. This CDR3 contains 16 residues. V shed 6 bases, J shed 2 bases, and the junction held 10 bases outside the gene matches. The CDR3 spells CAISLPDRGGNYGYTF. The CDR3 region has the DNA TGTGCCATCAGCCTCCCGGACAGGGGAGGGAACTATGGCTACACCTTC.